This T cell receptor (beta chain) is from a study of blood T cell repertoires in COVID-19. Study details: Samples taken during acute and convalescent COVID-19 were collected in the United States, Italy and Spain.

Only in-frame clones appear in the TCRdb table, and some are missing; sequencing was by immunoSEQ multiplex PCR. The table shows roughly 150,000 clones, with 84% occurring only once. Trimming pared 1 base from V and 1 base from J, leaving 15 bases between. Germline-derived CDR1 and CDR2 are GTSNPN and SVGIG (reference sequence). The CDR3 totals 16 residues. The receptor was isolated from a woman of 80 years or more with COVID-19, enrolled during active disease. Sequencing was performed on peripheral blood. This chain links TRBV30 with TRBJ2-3; D possibly corresponds to TRBD1 (6 bases). CDR3 DNA: TGTGCCTGGAGTGGGCCCCGGGACACTCGCACAGATACGCAGTATTTT. It is translated as CAWSGPRDTRTDTQYF.